This T cell receptor beta chain originates from a study of T cell repertoires in cytomegalovirus infection. Study background: Indications of both CMV infection and matching HLA type were provided by public TCR beta signatures.

From the reads, TCRdb called clonotypes with MiXCR, one entry per CDR3 protein. Of fewer than 200,000 distinct CDR3 sequences in the sample, roughly 19% were seen once. The CDR3 spans 14 residues. Germline V lookup: CDR1 DFQATT, CDR2 SNEGSKA (reference sequence). V was clipped by 2 bases and J by 0 bases, with 8 bases between them. The chain employs TRBV20-1 and TRBJ1-3; D remains ambiguous. The TCR sequence derives from a human donor in good health (CMV status not recorded). Some clones in this sample may be carry-over from other donors' samples. The material sequenced was PBMCs. DNA for the CDR3: TGCAGTGCTAGATTGGAGAGCTCTGGAAACACCATATATTTT. Its translation is CSARLESSGNTIYF.